These 27 T cell receptor beta chains were sequenced from one sample in a study of blood T cell repertoires in COVID-19. Here immunoSEQ multiplex PCR was the method, and the copy in TCRdb shows in-frame clones only, minus some. There are 150,000 to 200,000 clones in the sample; 88% occur only once, and approximately 2.1% lies in the top ten. Sequences were obtained from peripheral blood. The receptor source for this set is a man in his 70s with active or convalescent COVID-19.

There are a few counts of this clone. V and J are TRBV15 and TRBJ1-5; tentative D call: TRBD1 (6 bases). Trimming left V 5 bases short and J 3 bases short, with 17 bases between. Germline assignment: CDR1 LNHNV and CDR2 YYDKDF (reference sequence). The CDR3 length is 16 residues. As DNA, the CDR3 is TGTGCCACCAGCGGGACAACCAGGGCGGTCAATCAGCCCCAGCATTTT. Translating gives CATSGTTRAVNQPQHF.

The table lists this clone with a count of one. The V and J genes are TRBV10-1 and TRBJ1-1, with D hard to call. The germline V gene encodes CDR1 WNHNN and CDR2 SYGVQD (reference sequence). The CDR3 length is 13 residues. V lost 6 bases to trimming and J lost 1 base, with 9 bases between them. The CDR3 DNA reads as TGCGCCAGCAGAGTGCCGAGGAACACTGAAGCTTTCTTT. It codes for CASRVPRNTEAFF.

The V and J genes are TRBV13 and TRBJ1-2; 7 positions match TRBD1. Germline-derived CDR1 and CDR2 are PRHDT and FYEKMQ (reference sequence). This CDR3 is 14 amino acids long. J lost 4 bases, V lost 5 bases, and 7 bases had no gene match. The CDR3 DNA is TGTGCCAGCAGCATCCTACAGGGGACCTATGGCTACACCTTC. The encoded protein is CASSILQGTYGYTF.

J is TRBJ1-5 and V is TRBV18; D is perhaps TRBD1 (5 bases). The CDR3 is 14 amino acids. CDR1 is KGHSH, CDR2 LQKENI, per germline. Trimming took off 5 bases at V and 2 bases at J, with 10 bases between the two ends. The CDR3 nucleotides are TGTGCCAGCTCAGCGGGGGGGGGCAATCAGCCCCAGCATTTT. Protein product: CASSAGGGNQPQHF.

This chain uses TRBV29-1 with TRBJ1-2; D gene ambiguous. CDR1 is SQVTM and CDR2 is ANQGSEA in the germline V gene. Trimming removed 3 bases from V and 6 bases from J, with 17 bases in between. CDR3 size: 14 residues. Written as DNA, the CDR3 is TGCAGCGTTGACCACATCGTGGGCAAGGATGGCTACACCTTC. Protein sequence: CSVDHIVGKDGYTF.

This CDR3 is CASSEGRGFSNTGELFF. In DNA, the CDR3 is TGTGCCAGCAGCGAAGGTAGGGGCTTCTCTAACACCGGGGAGCTGTTTTTT. The chain employs TRBV9 and TRBJ2-2; the D gene is possibly TRBD1 (5 bases). Germline V gives CDR1 SGDLS, CDR2 YYNGEE. V lost 3 bases to trimming and J lost 2 bases, with 17 bases between them. This CDR3 is 17 amino acids long.

The chain couples TRBV24-1 to TRBJ2-5; 10 bases are shared with TRBD2. CDR3 length: 19 amino acids. V gave up 8 bases and J gave up 1 base; unmatched junction bases: 18. Germline loops: CDR1 KGHDR, CDR2 SFDVKD. The CDR3 spells CATNKRLAGKGRTQETQYF. The CDR3 DNA sequence: TGTGCCACCAACAAAAGACTAGCGGGTAAAGGGAGGACCCAAGAGACCCAGTACTTC.

Turning to this clone: Different DNA sequences within this sample yield the same CDR3. The chain couples TRBV3-1 (or the pseudogene TRBV3-2) to TRBJ1-4; D may be TRBD1 (6 bases). V was pared by 1 base and J by 11 bases, with 8 bases between. CDR1 LGHDT and CDR2 YNNKEL come from the germline V gene (reference sequence). The CDR3 length is 12 residues. The CDR3 loop reads CASSQAGEKLFF. CDR3 coding DNA: TGTGCCAGCAGCCAAGCAGGGGAGAAACTGTTTTTT.

The chain has TRBV5-8 and TRBJ2-5; tentative D call: TRBD2 (5 bases). V lost 1 base to trimming and J lost 0 bases, with 7 bases between them. The CDR3 is 14 amino acids. Germline values: CDR1 SGHTS, CDR2 YDEGEE. The CDR3 is CASSLTGYQETQYF. CDR3 in DNA: TGTGCCAGCAGCTTGACGGGGTACCAAGAGACCCAGTACTTC.

The CDR3 reads CASSLIPSTGGEKLFF. CDR3 DNA sequence: TGTGCCAGCAGCCTAATACCTTCGACAGGTGGAGAAAAACTGTTTTTT. The V and J genes are TRBV7-8 and TRBJ1-4, with a weak D call TRBD1 (6 bases). Germline CDR1 and CDR2: SGHVS and FQNEAQ. The V gene lost 5 bases and the J gene lost 8 bases, with 21 bases spanning the gap. CDR3 length: 16 residues.

V gene TRBV28 combines with J gene TRBJ1-3; no reliable D call. The CDR3 runs to 15 residues. Germline-derived CDR1 and CDR2 are MDHEN and SYDVKM. Between the trimmed V and J ends, which lost 3 bases and 2 bases, there was a span of 11 bases. For the CDR3, the DNA is TGTGCCAGCAGTTTGGCGGGCCCGGCTGGAAACACCATATATTTT. The encoded protein is CASSLAGPAGNTIYF. Variable domain in full (rest from reference TRBV28 and TRBJ1-3): DVKVTQSSRYLVKRTGEKVFLECVQDMDHENMFWYRQDPGLGLRLIYFSYDVKMKEKGDIPEGYSVSREKKERFSLILESASTNQTSMYLCASSLAGPAGNTIYFGEGSWLTVV.

The chain links TRBV28 to TRBJ1-5; 8 bases agree with TRBD1. V shed 5 bases, J shed 4 bases, and the junction held 4 bases outside the gene matches. The CDR3 sequence is 14 residues long. Germline V gives CDR1 MDHEN, CDR2 SYDVKM. The CDR3 region is CASSRTGTNQPQHF. The CDR3 DNA sequence: TGTGCCAGCAGTCGGACAGGGACGAATCAGCCCCAGCATTTT.

The V gene is TRBV28, the J gene TRBJ1-1, with 7 nucleotides matching TRBD1. Germline V gene sequence: CDR1 MDHEN, CDR2 SYDVKM. The CDR3 has 11 residues. Trimming took 4 bases from V and 11 from J; bases not matched to a gene: 4. The CDR3 bases are TGTGCCAGCAGTTCCACAGGGGAGGCTTTCTTT. Protein sequence: CASSSTGEAFF. Full variable domain (rest looked up from reference TRBV28 and TRBJ1-1): DVKVTQSSRYLVKRTGEKVFLECVQDMDHENMFWYRQDPGLGLRLIYFSYDVKMKEKGDIPEGYSVSREKKERFSLILESASTNQTSMYLCASSSTGEAFFGQGTRLTVV.

V gene TRBV7-9 combines with J gene TRBJ2-1; TRBD2 matches 8 bases. The CDR3 runs to 13 residues. V trimming: 8 bases; J trimming: 8 bases; junction bases outside the gene matches: 8. The V gene's germline CDR1 is SEHNR and CDR2 FQNEAQ (reference sequence). The CDR3 DNA reads as TGTGCCAGCGCACGCGGGGGGCAGGATGAGCAGTTCTTC. The encoded protein is CASARGGQDEQFF.

The chain combines TRBV5-1 with TRBJ2-7, with D perhaps TRBD1 (5 bases). The V gene lost 1 base and the J gene lost 2 bases, with 10 bases spanning the gap. The CDR3 runs 14 residues. Germline V gene data show CDR1 as SGHRS and CDR2 as YFSETQ. This CDR3 is CASSLRQSTYEQYF. The CDR3 DNA is TGCGCCAGCAGCTTGAGACAGTCCACCTACGAGCAGTACTTC. Supplemented by reference TRBV5-1 and TRBJ2-7, the full variable domain reads KAGVTQTPRYLIKTRGQQVTLSCSPISGHRSVSWYQQTPGQGLQFLFEYFSETQRNKGNFPGRFSGRQFSNSRSEMNVSTLELGDSALYLCASSLRQSTYEQYFGPGTRLTVT.

This chain connects TRBV27 to TRBJ2-1; 11 bases align to TRBD2. Germline trimming cut 5 bases from V and 0 bases from J; bases unmatched to any gene: 6. There are 17 residues in the CDR3. Germline V CDR1 and CDR2: MNHEY, SMNVEV (reference sequence). CDR3 nucleotide sequence: TGTGCCAGCAGTGTGGGACTAGCGGTCCTCTCCTACAATGAGCAGTTCTTC. This encodes CASSVGLAVLSYNEQFF.

The chain combines TRBV28 with TRBJ2-7, with TRBD2 as a possible D gene (6 bases). V lost 5 bases and J 3 bases, leaving 14 bases between the germline ends. Germline loops: CDR1 MDHEN, CDR2 SYDVKM. This CDR3 region has 14 residues. Here the CDR3 reads CASSTSGLLYEQYF. The CDR3, as DNA: TGTGCCAGCAGTACCTCGGGACTGCTCTACGAGCAGTACTTC.

The chain recombines TRBV7-9 with TRBJ2-3; D is undetermined. This CDR3 comprises 13 residues. Per the germline V gene, CDR1 is SEHNR and CDR2 is FQNEAQ (reference sequence). Trimming pared 1 base from V and 8 bases from J, leaving 10 bases between. The DNA for the CDR3 is TGTGCCAGCAGCTTAGTGCCCAGGCCTACGCAGTATTTT. Translated, it gives CASSLVPRPTQYF.

This clone has only one observation. The chain links TRBV27 to TRBJ2-7; D not certain. Germline V gene sequence: CDR1 MNHEY, CDR2 SMNVEV (reference sequence). CDR3 length: 14 amino acids. V lost 1 base and J 0 bases, leaving 7 bases between the germline ends. In DNA, the CDR3 is TGTGCCAGCAGTTTATTGGCCACCTCCTACGAGCAGTACTTC. Its protein product is CASSLLATSYEQYF.

The chain carries TRBV6-2 or TRBV6-3 and TRBJ2-7; D may be TRBD1 (5 bases). This CDR3 comprises 15 residues. Germline V gives CDR1 MNHEY, CDR2 SVGEGT. Trimming took off 2 bases at V and 4 bases at J, with 15 bases between the two ends. The CDR3 is CASSYGHNPYYEQYF. CDR3 in DNA: TGTGCCAGCAGTTACGGACATAACCCATATTACGAGCAGTACTTC.

The chain uses TRBV3-1 (or the pseudogene TRBV3-2) and TRBJ2-7; possibly TRBD1 for D (6 bases). From germline, CDR1 is LGHDT and CDR2 YNNKEL (reference sequence). With 0 bases removed from V and 3 bases from J, the gap between germline ends came to 12 bases. The CDR3 loop spans 15 amino acids. CDR3 coding DNA: TGTGCCAGCAGCCAAGACTGGGGGCTTCACTACGAGCAGTACTTC. The encoded protein is CASSQDWGLHYEQYF.

This sequence joins TRBV2 and TRBJ1-2, with D perhaps matching TRBD1 (6 bases). CDR1 is SNHLY and CDR2 is FYNNEI in the germline V gene. Trimming removed 4 bases from V and 11 bases from J, with 17 bases in between. The CDR3 spans 13 residues. The CDR3 bases are TGTGCCAGCAGTGCAATAACAGGGAGGGGTTACACCTTC. Amino acid sequence: CASSAITGRGYTF.

The rearrangement links TRBV7-9 to TRBJ2-5; D unclear. This CDR3 is 15 amino acids long. The germline V and J ends were trimmed by 5 bases and 5 bases, with 18 bases remaining between them. Germline CDR1 reads SEHNR; CDR2 reads FQNEAQ (reference sequence). Here the CDR3 reads CASSPSSRIGETQYF. CDR3 bases: TGTGCCAGCAGCCCCTCCTCTAGGATTGGGGAGACCCAGTACTTC. The full variable domain, rest sourced from reference TRBV7-9 and TRBJ2-5, is DTGVSQNPRHKITKRGQNVTFRCDPISEHNRLYWYRQTLGQGPEFLTYFQNEAQLEKSRLLSDRFSAERPKGSFSTLEIQRTEQGDSAMYLCASSPSSRIGETQYFGPGTRLLVL.

The genes are TRBV5-4 and TRBJ2-5; 13 nucleotides agree with TRBD2. CDR1 is SGHNT and CDR2 is YYREEE in the germline V gene (reference sequence). Trimming removed 4 bases from V and 5 bases from J; junction bases left unmatched: 8. The CDR3 is 16 residues long. As DNA, the CDR3 is TGTGCCAGCAGCCGAGGACTAGCGGGAGTAGAGGAGACCCAGTACTTC. Protein sequence: CASSRGLAGVEETQYF.

The chain has TRBV6-6 and TRBJ2-7, with TRBD1 as a possible D gene (7 bases). The CDR3 has 12 residues. Deletions cut 6 bases from V and 6 bases from J, with 12 bases between. Germline values: CDR1 MNHNY, CDR2 SVGAGI (reference sequence). The CDR3 DNA is TGTGCCAGCAGCCAGGGGGGATTCGAGCAGTACTTC. Its translation is CASSQGGFEQYF.

This clone has a handful of counts. The rearrangement joins TRBV6-4 to TRBJ2-1, with 12 nucleotides matching TRBD2. The CDR3 length is 15 residues. V dropped 2 bases and J dropped 9; count of bases not matched to a gene: 5. Germline V gives CDR1 MRHNA, CDR2 SNTAGT. CDR3 loop: CASSDLAGGPSEQFF. The CDR3 DNA reads as TGTGCCAGCAGTGACCTAGCGGGAGGGCCCAGTGAGCAGTTCTTC.

The chain has TRBV10-3 and TRBJ2-2; 8 bases agree with TRBD1. In germline, CDR1 is ENHRY, CDR2 SYGVKD. The CDR3 spans 14 residues. Trimming cost V 6 bases and J 4 bases; bases outside gene matches: 4. Here the CDR3 DNA reads TGTGCCATCAGACAGGGGGGCGGCACCGGGGAGCTGTTTTTT. It codes for CAIRQGGGTGELFF.